This T cell receptor (beta chain) is from a study of shared clonotypes between healthy human individuals. Study-level results: Clonotypes not shared had lower generation probabilities than those common to all four donors.

Germline V lookup: CDR1 SQVTM, CDR2 ANQGSEA. The CDR3 length is 15 residues. Trimming removed 4 bases at V and 6 bases at J, with 22 bases between. In the original processing: Filtering differed for immunoSEQ, which gave only junction sequences without quality scores. Produced via immunoSEQ multiplex PCR; TCRdb's table is partial and in-frame only. V, J and clone size are those of that table, while D and trimming were read from the DNA. The data contain 1.6 million or so clones, around 98.5% of them singletons. Notes on this clone: The antigen is undetermined.

The sequenced sample consisted of naive CD4+ T cells sorted from blood. The subset is: CD45RA+ positively selected. The chain has TRBV29-1 and TRBJ2-7, with D tentatively TRBD1 (6 bases). The receptor comes from a man younger than 45 in good health. CDR3: CSVAKKVSGAGEQYF. CDR3 in DNA: TGCAGCGTTGCGAAGAAGGTGTCAGGGGCGGGCGAGCAGTACTTC.